Included here is one T cell receptor (beta chain) sequence, with context. Its antigen is not known. The study ran its PCR with 60 Vbeta and 13 Jbeta primers. Using immunoSEQ multiplex PCR, the repertoire was profiled, and TCRdb retains in-frame clones only, with some absent. The sample table includes approximately 150,000 clones. Germline lookup yields CDR1 LNHNV and CDR2 YYDKDF (reference sequence). Trimming took 7 bases from V and 2 from J, leaving 9 bases between them. The CDR3 covers 13 residues. The data are from a study of cytomegalovirus exposure and HLA in healthy donors. Overall study context: Within the Caucasian-associated ancestry cluster were roughly 82% of the roughly 430 genotyped donors.

General study findings and limits: In a later analysis, HLA-associated TCR beta chains were more clonally expanded than equally common others. Researchers counted around 150 TCR beta chains as cytomegalovirus-associated.

The sequenced sample was PBMCs. This receptor was obtained from a woman aged 50 to 60 in good health and CMV-seronegative. The chain carries TRBV15 and TRBJ1-3; the D gene is possibly TRBD1 (6 bases). CDR3 region: CATTGDPGNTIYF. The CDR3 bases are TGTGCCACCACAGGGGATCCTGGAAACACCATATATTTT.